The entry below gives a single T cell receptor (beta chain) sequence along with its context. What it binds is not known. The source of the sample is a study of T cell responses to AZD1222 COVID-19 vaccine. Profiled with immunoSEQ multiplex PCR; TCRdb holds only in-frame clones, not every one. The sample shows approximately 150,000 clones, more than 75% of them seen only once. Germline loops: CDR1 SGDLS, CDR2 YYNGEE. V dropped 0 bases and J dropped 4; count of bases not matched to a gene: 4. The CDR3 sequence is 15 residues long. Broader study findings: At study baseline, merely about 6 AZD1222 recipients were seropositive. No day 14 peak samples; only post-peak repertoires were characterized. In a largely white British group with more females than males, clonal diversity was possibly underestimated. Receipt of two AZD1222 doses was followed by a rise in Spike-specific TCR breadth and depth.

This clonotype was obtained from an adult who received the AZD1222 COVID-19 vaccine. This chain links TRBV9 with TRBJ2-5; 9 bases agree with TRBD2. This specimen consisted of peripheral blood, obtained 28 days after the second AZD1222 dose. CDR3 protein: CASSVADSGGETQYF. CDR3 DNA: TGTGCCAGCAGCGTAGCTGATAGCGGGGGAGAGACCCAGTACTTC.